This TCR beta chain came from a study of T cells after yellow fever vaccination. General study points: The presence of abundant clonotypes contaminating from the bulk population was possible in FACS-sorted repertoires.

This CDR3 has 15 residues. The V gene end was trimmed by 6 bases and the J gene end by 4 bases; junction bases not matched to a gene: 10. CDR1 MNHNS and CDR2 SASEGT come from the germline V gene. They built TCR cDNA with 5'RACE template switching, a step that put in a universal primer site and UMIs. Each CDR3 protein gets one entry after TCRdb re-called the 5' RACE reads with MiXCR. This table has some 350,000 distinct CDR3 sequences, 8.7% appearing once. This clonotype was recorded a few times. Antigen: not known. This chain links TRBV6-1 with TRBJ2-3; 7 bases align to TRBD2. Sequencing was performed on PBMCs, taken on the day of the first yellow fever vaccination. The receptor was isolated from a young man who received the YFV17D yellow fever vaccine. CDR3 coding DNA: TGTGCCAGCAGGCCAACTAGCGCGACCTCAGATACGCAGTATTTT. Translated: CASRPTSATSDTQYF.